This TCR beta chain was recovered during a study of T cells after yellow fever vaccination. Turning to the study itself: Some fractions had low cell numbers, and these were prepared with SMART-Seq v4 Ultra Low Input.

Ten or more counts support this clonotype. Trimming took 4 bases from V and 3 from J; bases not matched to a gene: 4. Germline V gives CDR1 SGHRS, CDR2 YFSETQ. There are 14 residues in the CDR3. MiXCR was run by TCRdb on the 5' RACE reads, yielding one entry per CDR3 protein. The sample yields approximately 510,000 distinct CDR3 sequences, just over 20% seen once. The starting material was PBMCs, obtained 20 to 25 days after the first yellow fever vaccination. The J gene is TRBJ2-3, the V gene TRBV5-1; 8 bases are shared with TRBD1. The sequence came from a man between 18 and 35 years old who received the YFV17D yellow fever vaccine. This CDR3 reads CASSLQGGTDTQYF. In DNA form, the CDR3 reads TGCGCCAGCAGCCTACAGGGGGGAACAGATACGCAGTATTTT. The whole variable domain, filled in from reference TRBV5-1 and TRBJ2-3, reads KAGVTQTPRYLIKTRGQQVTLSCSPISGHRSVSWYQQTPGQGLQFLFEYFSETQRNKGNFPGRFSGRQFSNSRSEMNVSTLELGDSALYLCASSLQGGTDTQYFGPGTRLTVL.